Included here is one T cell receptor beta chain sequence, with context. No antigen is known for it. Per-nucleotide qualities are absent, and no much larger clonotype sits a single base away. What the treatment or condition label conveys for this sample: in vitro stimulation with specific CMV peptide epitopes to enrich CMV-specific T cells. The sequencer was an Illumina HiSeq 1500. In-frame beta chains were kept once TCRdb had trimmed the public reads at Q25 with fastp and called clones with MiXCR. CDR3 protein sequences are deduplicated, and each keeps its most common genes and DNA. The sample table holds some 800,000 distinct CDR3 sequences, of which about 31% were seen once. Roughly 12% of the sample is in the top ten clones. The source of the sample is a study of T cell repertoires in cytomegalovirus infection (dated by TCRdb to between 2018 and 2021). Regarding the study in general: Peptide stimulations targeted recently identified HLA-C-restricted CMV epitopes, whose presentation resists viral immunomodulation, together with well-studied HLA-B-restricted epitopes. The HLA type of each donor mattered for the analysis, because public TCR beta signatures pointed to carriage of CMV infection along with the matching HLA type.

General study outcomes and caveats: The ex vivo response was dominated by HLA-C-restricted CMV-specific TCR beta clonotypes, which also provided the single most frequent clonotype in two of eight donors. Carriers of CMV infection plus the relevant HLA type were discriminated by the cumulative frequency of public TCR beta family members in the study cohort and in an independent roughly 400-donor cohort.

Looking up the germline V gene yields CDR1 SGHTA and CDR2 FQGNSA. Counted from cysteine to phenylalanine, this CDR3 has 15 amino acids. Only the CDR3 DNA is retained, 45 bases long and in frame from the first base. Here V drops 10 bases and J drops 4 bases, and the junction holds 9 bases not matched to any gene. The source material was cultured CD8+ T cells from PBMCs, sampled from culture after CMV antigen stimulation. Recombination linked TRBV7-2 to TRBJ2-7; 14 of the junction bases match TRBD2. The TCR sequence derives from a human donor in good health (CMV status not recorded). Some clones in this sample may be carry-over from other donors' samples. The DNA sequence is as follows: TGTGCCAACACCTTCGGACTAGCGGGGGGATACGAGCAGTACTTC. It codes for CANTFGLAGGYEQYF.